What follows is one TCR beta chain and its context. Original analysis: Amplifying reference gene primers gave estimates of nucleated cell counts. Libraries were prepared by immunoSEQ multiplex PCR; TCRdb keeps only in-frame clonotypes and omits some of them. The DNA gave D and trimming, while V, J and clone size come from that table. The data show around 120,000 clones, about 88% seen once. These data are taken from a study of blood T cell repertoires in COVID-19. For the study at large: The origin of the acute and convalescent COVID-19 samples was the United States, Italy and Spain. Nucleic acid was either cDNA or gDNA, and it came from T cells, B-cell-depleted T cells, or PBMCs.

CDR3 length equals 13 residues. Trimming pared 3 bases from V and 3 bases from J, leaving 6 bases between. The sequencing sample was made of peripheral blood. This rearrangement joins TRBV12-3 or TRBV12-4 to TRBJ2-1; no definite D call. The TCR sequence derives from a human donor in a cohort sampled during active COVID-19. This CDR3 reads CASSFNSYNEQFF. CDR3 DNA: TGTGCCAGCAGTTTTAACAGCTACAATGAGCAGTTCTTC.